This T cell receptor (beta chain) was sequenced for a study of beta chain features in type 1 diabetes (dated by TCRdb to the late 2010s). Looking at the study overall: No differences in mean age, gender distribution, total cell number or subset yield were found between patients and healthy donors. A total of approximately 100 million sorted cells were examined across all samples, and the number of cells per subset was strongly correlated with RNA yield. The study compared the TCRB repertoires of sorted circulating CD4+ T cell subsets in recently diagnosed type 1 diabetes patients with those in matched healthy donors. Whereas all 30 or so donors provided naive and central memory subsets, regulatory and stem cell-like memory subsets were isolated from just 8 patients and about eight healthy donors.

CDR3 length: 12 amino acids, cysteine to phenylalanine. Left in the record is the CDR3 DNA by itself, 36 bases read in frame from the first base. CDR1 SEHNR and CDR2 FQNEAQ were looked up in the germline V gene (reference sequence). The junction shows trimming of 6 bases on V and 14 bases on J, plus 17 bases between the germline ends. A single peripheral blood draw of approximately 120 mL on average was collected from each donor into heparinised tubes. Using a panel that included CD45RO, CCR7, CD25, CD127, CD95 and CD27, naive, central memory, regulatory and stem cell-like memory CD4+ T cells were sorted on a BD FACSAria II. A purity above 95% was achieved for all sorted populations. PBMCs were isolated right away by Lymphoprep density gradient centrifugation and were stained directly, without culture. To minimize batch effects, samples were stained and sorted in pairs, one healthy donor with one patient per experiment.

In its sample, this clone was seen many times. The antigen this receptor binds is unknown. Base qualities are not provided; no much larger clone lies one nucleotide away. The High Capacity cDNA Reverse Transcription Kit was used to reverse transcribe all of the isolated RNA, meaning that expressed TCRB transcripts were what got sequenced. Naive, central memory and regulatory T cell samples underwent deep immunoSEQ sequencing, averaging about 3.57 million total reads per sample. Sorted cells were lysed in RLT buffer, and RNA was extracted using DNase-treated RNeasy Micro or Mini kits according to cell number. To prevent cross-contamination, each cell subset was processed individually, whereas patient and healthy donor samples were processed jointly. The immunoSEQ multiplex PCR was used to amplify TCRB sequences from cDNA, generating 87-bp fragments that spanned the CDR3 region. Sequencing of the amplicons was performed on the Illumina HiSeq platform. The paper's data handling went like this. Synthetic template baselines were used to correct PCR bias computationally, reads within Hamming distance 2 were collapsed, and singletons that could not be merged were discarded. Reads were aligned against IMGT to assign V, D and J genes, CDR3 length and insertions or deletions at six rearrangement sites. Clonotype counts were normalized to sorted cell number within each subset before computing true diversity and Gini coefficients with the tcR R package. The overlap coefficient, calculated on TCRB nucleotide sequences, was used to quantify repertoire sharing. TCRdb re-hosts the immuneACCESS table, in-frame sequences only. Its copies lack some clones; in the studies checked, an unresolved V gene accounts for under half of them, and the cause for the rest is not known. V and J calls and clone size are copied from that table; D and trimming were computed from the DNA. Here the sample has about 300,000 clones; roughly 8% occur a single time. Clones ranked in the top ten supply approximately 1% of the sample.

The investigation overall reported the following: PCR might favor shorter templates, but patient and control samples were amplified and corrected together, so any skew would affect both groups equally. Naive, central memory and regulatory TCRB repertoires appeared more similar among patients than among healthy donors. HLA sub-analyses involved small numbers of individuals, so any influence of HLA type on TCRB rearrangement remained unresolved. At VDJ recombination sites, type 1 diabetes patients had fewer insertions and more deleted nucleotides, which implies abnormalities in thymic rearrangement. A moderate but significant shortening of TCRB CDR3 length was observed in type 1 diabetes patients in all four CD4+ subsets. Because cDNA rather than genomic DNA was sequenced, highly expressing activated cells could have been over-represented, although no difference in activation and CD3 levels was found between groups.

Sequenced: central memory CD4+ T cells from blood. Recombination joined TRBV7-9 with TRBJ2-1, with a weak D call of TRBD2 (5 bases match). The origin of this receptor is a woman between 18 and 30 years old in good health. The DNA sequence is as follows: TGTGCCAGCAGTGACGGACTCCTCGGGGAGTTCTTC. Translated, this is CASSDGLLGEFF.